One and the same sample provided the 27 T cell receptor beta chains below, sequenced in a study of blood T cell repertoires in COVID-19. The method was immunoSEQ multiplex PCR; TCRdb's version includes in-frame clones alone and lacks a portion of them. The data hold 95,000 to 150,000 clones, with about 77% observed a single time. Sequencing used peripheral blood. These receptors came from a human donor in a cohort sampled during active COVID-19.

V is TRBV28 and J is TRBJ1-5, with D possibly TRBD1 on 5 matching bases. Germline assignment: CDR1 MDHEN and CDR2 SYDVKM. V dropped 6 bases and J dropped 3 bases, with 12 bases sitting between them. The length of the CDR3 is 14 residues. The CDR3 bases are TGTGCCAGCAGCTTGAACAGGATCAATCAGCCCCAGCATTTT. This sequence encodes CASSLNRINQPQHF.

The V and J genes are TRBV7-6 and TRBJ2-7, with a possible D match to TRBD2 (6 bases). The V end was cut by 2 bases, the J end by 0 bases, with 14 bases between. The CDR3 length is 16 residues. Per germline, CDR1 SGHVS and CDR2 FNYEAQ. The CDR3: CASSLIRRASSYEQYF. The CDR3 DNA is TGTGCCAGCAGCTTAATAAGGAGGGCGTCCTCCTACGAGCAGTACTTC. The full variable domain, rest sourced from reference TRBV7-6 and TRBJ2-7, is GAGVSQSPRYKVTKRGQDVALRCDPISGHVSLYWYRQALGQGPEFLTYFNYEAQQDKSGLPNDRFSAERPEGSISTLTIQRTEQRDSAMYRCASSLIRRASSYEQYFGPGTRLTVT.

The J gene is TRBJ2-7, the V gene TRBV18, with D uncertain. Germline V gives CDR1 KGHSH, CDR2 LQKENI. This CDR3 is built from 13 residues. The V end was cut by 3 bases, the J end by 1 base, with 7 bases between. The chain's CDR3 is CASSPQKSYEQYF. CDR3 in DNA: TGTGCCAGCTCACCGCAGAAGTCCTACGAGCAGTACTTC.

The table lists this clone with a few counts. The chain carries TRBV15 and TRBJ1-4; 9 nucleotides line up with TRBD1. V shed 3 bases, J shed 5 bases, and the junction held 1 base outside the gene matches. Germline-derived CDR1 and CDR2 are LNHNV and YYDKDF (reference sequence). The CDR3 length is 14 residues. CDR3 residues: CATSRDRGNEKLFF. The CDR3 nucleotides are TGTGCCACCAGCAGGGACAGGGGAAATGAAAAACTGTTTTTT.

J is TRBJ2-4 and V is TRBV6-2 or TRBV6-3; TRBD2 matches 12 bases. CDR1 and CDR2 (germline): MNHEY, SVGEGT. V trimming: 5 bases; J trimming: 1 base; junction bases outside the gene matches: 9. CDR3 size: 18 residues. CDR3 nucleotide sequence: TGTGCCAGCAGTCCATCTAGCGGGAGGGCCTTGGCCAAAAACATTCAGTACTTC. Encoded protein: CASSPSSGRALAKNIQYF.

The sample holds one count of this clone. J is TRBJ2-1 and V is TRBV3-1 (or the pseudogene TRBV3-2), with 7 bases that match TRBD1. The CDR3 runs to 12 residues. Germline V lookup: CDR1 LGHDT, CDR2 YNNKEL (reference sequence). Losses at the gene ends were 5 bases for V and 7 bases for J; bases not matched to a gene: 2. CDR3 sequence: CASSRQGNEQFF. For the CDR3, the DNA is TGTGCCAGCAGCAGACAGGGAAATGAGCAGTTCTTC.

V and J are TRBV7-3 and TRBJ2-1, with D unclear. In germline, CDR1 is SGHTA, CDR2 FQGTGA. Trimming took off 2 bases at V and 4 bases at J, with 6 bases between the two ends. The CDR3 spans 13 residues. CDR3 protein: CASSLAVYNEQFF. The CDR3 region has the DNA TGTGCCAGCAGCTTAGCGGTTTACAATGAGCAGTTCTTC.

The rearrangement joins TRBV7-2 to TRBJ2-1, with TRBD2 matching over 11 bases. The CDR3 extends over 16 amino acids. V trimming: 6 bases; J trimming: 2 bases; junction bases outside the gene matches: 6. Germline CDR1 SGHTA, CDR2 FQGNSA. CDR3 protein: CASRAGSGGAYNEQFF. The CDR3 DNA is TGTGCCAGCAGGGCCGGTAGCGGGGGGGCCTACAATGAGCAGTTCTTC.

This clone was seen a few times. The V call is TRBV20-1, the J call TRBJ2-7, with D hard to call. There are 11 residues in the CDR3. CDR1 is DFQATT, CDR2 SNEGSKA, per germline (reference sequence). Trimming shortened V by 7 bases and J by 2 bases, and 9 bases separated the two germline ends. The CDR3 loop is CSVQSPYEQYF. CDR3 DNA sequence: TGCAGTGTTCAAAGCCCCTACGAGCAGTACTTC.

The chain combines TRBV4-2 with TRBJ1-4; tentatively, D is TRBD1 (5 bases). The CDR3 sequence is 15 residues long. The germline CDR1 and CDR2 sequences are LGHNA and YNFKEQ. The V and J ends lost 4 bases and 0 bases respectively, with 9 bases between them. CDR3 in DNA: TGTGCCAGCAGCCGCGAGACAGCAACTAATGAAAAACTGTTTTTT. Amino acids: CASSRETATNEKLFF.

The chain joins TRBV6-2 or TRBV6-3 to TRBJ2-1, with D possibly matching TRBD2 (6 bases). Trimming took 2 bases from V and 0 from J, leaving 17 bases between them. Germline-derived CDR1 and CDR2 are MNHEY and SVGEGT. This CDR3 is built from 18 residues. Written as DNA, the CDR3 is TGTGCCAGCAGTTACGGTTTGACTAGATATATCTCCTACAATGAGCAGTTCTTC. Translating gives CASSYGLTRYISYNEQFF.

CDR3 loop: CASSPLRGGRYNEQFF. CDR3 coding DNA: TGTGCCAGCAGCCCCCTGAGGGGGGGGCGCTACAATGAGCAGTTCTTC. This chain links TRBV6-6 with TRBJ2-1; D is possibly TRBD2 (7 bases). Germline V lookup: CDR1 MNHNY, CDR2 SVGAGI (reference sequence). This CDR3 contains 16 residues. Trimming pared 6 bases from V and 3 bases from J, leaving 18 bases between.

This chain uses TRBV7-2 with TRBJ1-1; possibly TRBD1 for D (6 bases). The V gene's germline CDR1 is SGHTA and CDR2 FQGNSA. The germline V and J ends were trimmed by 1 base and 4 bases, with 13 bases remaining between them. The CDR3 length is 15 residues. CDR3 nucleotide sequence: TGTGCCAGCAGCTTAGGATACACCAGGGGCACTGAAGCTTTCTTT. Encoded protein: CASSLGYTRGTEAFF.

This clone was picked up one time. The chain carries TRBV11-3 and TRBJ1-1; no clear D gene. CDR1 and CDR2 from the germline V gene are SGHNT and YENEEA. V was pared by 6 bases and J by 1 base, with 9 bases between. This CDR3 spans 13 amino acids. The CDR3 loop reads CASSRTGNTEAFF. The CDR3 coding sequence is TGTGCCAGCAGTCGGACTGGGAACACTGAAGCTTTCTTT.

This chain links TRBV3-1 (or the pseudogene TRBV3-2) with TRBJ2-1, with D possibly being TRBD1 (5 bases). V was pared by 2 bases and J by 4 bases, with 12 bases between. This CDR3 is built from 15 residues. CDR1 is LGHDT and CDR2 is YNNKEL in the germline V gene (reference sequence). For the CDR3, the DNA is TGTGCCAGCAGCCAAAACAGGATCACATACAATGAGCAGTTCTTC. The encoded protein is CASSQNRITYNEQFF.

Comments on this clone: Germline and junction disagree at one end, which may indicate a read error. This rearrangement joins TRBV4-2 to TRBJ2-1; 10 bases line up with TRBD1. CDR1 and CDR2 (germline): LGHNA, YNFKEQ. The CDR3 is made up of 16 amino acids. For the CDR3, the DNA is TGTGCCAGCACCCAACTAGACAGGGGGCCTTACAATGAGCAGTTCTTC. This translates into CASTQLDRGPYNEQFF.

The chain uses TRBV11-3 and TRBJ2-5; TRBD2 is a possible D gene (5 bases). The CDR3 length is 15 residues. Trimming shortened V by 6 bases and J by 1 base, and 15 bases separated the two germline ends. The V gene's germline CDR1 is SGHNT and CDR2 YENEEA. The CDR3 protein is CASSRGLGLQETQYF. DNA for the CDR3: TGTGCCAGCAGTCGTGGACTCGGTCTCCAAGAGACCCAGTACTTC.

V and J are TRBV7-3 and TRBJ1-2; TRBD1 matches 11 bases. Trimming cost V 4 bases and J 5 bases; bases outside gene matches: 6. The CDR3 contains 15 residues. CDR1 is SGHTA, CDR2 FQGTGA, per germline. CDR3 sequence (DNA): TGTGCCAGCAGCTCCGGGACAGGGGGGAATTATGGCTACACCTTC. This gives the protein CASSSGTGGNYGYTF.

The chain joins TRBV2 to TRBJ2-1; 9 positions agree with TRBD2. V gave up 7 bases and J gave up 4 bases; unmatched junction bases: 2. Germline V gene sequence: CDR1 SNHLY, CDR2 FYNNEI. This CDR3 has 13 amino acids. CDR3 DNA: TGTGCCAGCAAAACTAGCGGGTACAATGAGCAGTTCTTC. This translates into CASKTSGYNEQFF. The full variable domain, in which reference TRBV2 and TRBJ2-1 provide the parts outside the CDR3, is EPEVTQTPSHQVTQMGQEVILRCVPISNHLYFYWYRQILGQKVEFLVSFYNNEISEKSEIFDDQFSVERPDGSNFTLKIRSTKLEDSAMYFCASKTSGYNEQFFGPGTRLTVL.

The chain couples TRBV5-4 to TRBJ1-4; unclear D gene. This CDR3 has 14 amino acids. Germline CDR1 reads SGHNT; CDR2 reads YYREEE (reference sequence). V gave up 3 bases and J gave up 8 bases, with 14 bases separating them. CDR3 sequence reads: CASSSLRSAEKLFF. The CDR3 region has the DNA TGTGCCAGCAGCTCTCTCCGAAGTGCGGAAAAACTGTTTTTT.

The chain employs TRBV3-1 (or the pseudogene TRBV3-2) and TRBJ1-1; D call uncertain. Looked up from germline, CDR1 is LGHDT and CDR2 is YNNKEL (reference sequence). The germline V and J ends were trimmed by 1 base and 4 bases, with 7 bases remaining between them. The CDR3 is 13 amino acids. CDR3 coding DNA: TGTGCCAGCAGCCAAGGTCTTTCCACTGAAGCTTTCTTT. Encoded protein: CASSQGLSTEAFF.

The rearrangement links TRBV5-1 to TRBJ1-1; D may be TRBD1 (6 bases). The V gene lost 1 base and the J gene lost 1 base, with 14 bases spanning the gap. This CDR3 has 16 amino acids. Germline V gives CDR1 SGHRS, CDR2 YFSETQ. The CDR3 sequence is CASSLRGDTQNTEAFF. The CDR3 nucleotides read TGCGCCAGCAGCTTGAGAGGGGACACCCAGAACACTGAAGCTTTCTTT.

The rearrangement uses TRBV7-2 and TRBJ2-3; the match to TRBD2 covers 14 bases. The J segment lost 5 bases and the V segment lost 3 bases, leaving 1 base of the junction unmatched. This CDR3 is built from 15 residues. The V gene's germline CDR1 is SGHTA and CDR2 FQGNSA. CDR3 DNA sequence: TGTGCCAGCAGCTTGGGACTAGCGGGGGTAGATACGCAGTATTTT. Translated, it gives CASSLGLAGVDTQYF.

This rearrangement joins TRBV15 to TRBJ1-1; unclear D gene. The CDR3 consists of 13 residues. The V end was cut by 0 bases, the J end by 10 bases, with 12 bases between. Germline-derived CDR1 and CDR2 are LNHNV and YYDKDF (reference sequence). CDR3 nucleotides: TGTGCCACCAGCAGAGATTTTGAGGGATTAGCTTTCTTT. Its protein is CATSRDFEGLAFF.

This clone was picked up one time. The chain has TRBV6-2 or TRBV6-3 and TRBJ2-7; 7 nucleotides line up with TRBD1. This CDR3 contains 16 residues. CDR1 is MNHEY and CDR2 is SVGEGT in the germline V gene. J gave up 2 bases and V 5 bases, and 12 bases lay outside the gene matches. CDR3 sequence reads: CASSRIPGGHPYEQYF. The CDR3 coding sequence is TGTGCCAGCAGTCGCATCCCAGGGGGACACCCCTACGAGCAGTACTTC.

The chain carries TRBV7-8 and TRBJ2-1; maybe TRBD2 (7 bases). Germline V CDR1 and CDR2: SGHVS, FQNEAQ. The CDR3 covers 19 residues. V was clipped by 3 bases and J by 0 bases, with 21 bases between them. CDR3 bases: TGTGCCAGCAGCTTCACTCAAAGGGGGGGCCCTTTCTCCTACAATGAGCAGTTCTTC. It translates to CASSFTQRGGPFSYNEQFF.

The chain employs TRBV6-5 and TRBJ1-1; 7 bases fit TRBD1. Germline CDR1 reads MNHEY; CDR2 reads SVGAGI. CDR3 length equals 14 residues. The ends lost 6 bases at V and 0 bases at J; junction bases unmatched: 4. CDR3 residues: CASSADRVNTEAFF. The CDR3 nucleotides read TGTGCCAGCAGCGCCGACAGGGTGAACACTGAAGCTTTCTTT.